This TCR beta chain was recorded in a study of T cell responses to AZD1222 COVID-19 vaccine. Study-level points and caveats: CD4 TCRs associated with vaccination spanned spike, dominating at 160-218 and 743-854.

Measured with immunoSEQ multiplex PCR; TCRdb has only the in-frame clones, and not every one. The sample holds approximately 130,000 clones, 85% to 90% seen once. The length of the CDR3 is 15 residues. Between the trimmed V and J ends, which lost 3 bases and 0 bases, there was a span of 9 bases. Looked up from germline, CDR1 is MNHEY and CDR2 is SMNVEV (reference sequence). Worth noting for this clone: Antigen unknown.

This specimen was peripheral blood, taken on day 0 of AZD1222 vaccination. The rearrangement joins TRBV27 to TRBJ1-3, with D tentatively TRBD1 (6 bases). This clonotype was obtained from an adult in good health. The CDR3 loop is CASSFKGGSGNTIYF. The CDR3, as DNA: TGTGCCAGCAGTTTCAAGGGGGGCTCTGGAAACACCATATATTTT.